This T cell receptor (beta chain) comes out of a study of T cells in Graves' hyperthyroidism and ophthalmopathy (dated by TCRdb to about 2019). Notes on the research overall: Peripheral blood was collected at initial diagnosis, before any treatment. The 100 discovery patients were divided at random into training and test sets in a 7:3 ratio. TCR Vbeta CDR3 sequencing of around 130 peripheral blood samples (43 ophthalmopathy, roughly 74 hyperthyroidism and roughly 17 progressor patients) is reported in the paper. TCR V-J signatures able to tell the groups apart were searched for in a discovery cohort of 90 to 100 patients, of whom roughly 42 had Graves' ophthalmopathy and 57 had stable Graves' hyperthyroidism. Whether ophthalmopathy could be predicted prospectively was tested in an independent validation cohort made up of roughly 19 hyperthyroidism patients plus 17 patients who later progressed to ophthalmopathy. Thyroid tissue and blood T-cell repertoires from more than five Graves' hyperthyroidism patients were also compared in the study. After blood sampling, hyperthyroidism patients were treated with methimazole at a starting dose of 30 mg daily, and ophthalmopathy patients were treated with high-dose intravenous methylprednisolone.

The TCR beta CDR3 regions were amplified from RNA transcripts. The first round of RT-PCR for the TCR CDR3 was performed with the HTBI primer set and the Qiagen OneStep RT-PCR kit. Libraries were constructed in a second round of multiplex PCR, after which size selection and purification were carried out. Paired-end sequencing of the libraries was performed with 100 bp reads on an Illumina HiSeq2000. From the authors' description of their analysis: SOAPnuke was used to process the raw data, removing reads that contained adapters or uncalled bases, had a mean Phred below 15, or lacked an exact match to the constant primer or identifier. COPE v1.2.5 was used to merge high-quality paired reads, and clonotypes were defined as unique nucleotide sequences. MiTCR v1.1 was used to align the clonotypes against IMGT TRBV, TRBD and TRBJ reference segments. Analysis was restricted to V-J combinations with a frequency above 0.0001, which covered roughly 99% of repertoires. The TCS score was defined as F50 (clonal expansion) divided by E x V (chaos), with BLOSUM62-based TCRdist calculated between CDR3 peptides within each V-J. Welch's t-statistics and random forest reduced approximately 520 V-J features to roughly 13, which were used in a naive Bayes classifier (R e1071). TCRdb took the public reads, trimmed them with fastp at Q25, ran MiXCR for clone calling and kept in-frame beta chains. Entries that share a CDR3 protein sequence are merged under the most common genes and DNA. The V and J calls, along with clone size, are taken from TCRdb and not from the paper's own processing. The sample yields approximately 620,000 distinct CDR3 sequences; 15% to 20% were counted once. The ten largest clones represent less than 3.5% of the sample.

This clonotype was counted only a few times. Its antigen specificity is not known. No quality values exist for individual bases; no much larger clone is one base distant. Ophthalmopathy patients had moderately to severely active disease, Clinical Activity Score of at least 3, NOSPECS grade of at least 4, and duration under 3 months. Patients with uncontrolled infections, other autoimmune diseases, pregnancy or lactation were excluded. Diagnoses were based on clinical symptoms, serum thyroxine and TRAb, thyroid ultrasound and orbital computed tomography. PBMCs were isolated from approximately 10 ml of fresh peripheral blood by Ficoll-Paque density gradient centrifugation. Total RNA was extracted using Trizol reagent, and RNA quality was assessed on an Agilent 2100 Bioanalyzer. What the work shows at the level of the full study, not this receptor alone: Ophthalmopathy was separated from stable hyperthyroidism by a 13 V-J signature model, with around 90% sensitivity and approximately 81% specificity obtained in cross-validation and 80%/75% obtained in testing. During validation, the model predicted progression to ophthalmopathy a median of around 7 months ahead of onset, with roughly 65% sensitivity and roughly 75% specificity. Most expanded thyroid clonotypes (frequency above 0.001) were also found in blood, which suggests that blood repertoires may mirror thyroid immune responses. Sample size was not statistically predetermined, and investigators were not blinded to group allocation.

Reading from cysteine to phenylalanine, the CDR3 counts 13 amino acids. CDR3 DNA only is kept here, 39 bases in frame from base 1. Trimming at the junction amounts to 5 bases on V and 14 bases on J, and the germline ends lie 19 bases apart. Based on the germline V gene, the CDR1 and CDR2 sequences are SGHVS and FQNEAQ. Material: blood. This TCR was sampled from a woman between 35 and 50 years old with Graves' ophthalmopathy. The V gene is TRBV7-8 and the J gene is TRBJ2-1, with the D gene not clear enough to name. Here is the DNA: TGTGCCAGCAGCCCAGATTTTCTTGTTCTCGAGTTCTTC. This translates into CASSPDFLVLEFF.